Below are 19 T cell receptor beta chains sequenced from a single sample in a study of Graves' ophthalmopathy and Graves' hyperthyroidism (dated by TCRdb to about 2018). Sequencer: Illumina HiSeq 2000. For repertoire sequencing, the TCR beta CDR3 regions were amplified from RNA transcripts. The first round was an RT-PCR using HTBI primers with the Qiagen OneStep RT-PCR kit, and this first round was followed by a second-round multiplex PCR, then size selection and purification. The public sequencing data were trimmed at Q25 with fastp and processed into clonotypes with MiXCR by TCRdb, which kept only in-frame beta chains. Rows are unified per CDR3 protein, each entry keeping the most common DNA and genes. The sample table shows over 450,000 distinct CDR3 sequences, and under 15% are seen once. The ten largest clones add up to 9.8% of the sample. Specimen: blood. The origin of the receptors is a woman aged 25 to 39 with Graves' ophthalmopathy. Donor details come from another sample of the same person, matched by shared clones.

This clonotype was counted many times. This rearrangement joins TRBV28 to TRBJ1-5; possible D gene TRBD1, 6 bases. The CDR3 extends over 17 amino acids. V dropped 6 bases and J dropped 1 base, with 19 bases sitting between them. Germline V gene sequence: CDR1 MDHEN, CDR2 SYDVKM. CDR3 in amino acids: CASSPPDRMVSNQPQHF. As DNA, the CDR3 is TGTGCCAGCAGCCCTCCCGACAGGATGGTGAGCAATCAGCCCCAGCATTTT.

This clonotype was recorded once. At one end the junction does not follow the germline gene, possibly because of a read error. The chain joins TRBV11-2 to TRBJ2-4, with D perhaps given as TRBD1 or TRBD2 (6 bases each). The CDR3 is 16 amino acids. The germline V gene encodes CDR1 SGHAT and CDR2 FQNNGV. CDR3 coding DNA: TGTGCCAGCAGCTCAAACAGGGCCCCGACTAGGAACATTAAGTACTTC. It is translated as CASSSNRAPTRNIKYF.

This clonotype was detected ten times or more. The rearrangement uses TRBV24-1 and TRBJ2-5, with 9 positions matching TRBD2. The CDR3 runs 14 residues. Trimming took 5 bases from V and 6 from J; bases not matched to a gene: 6. In germline, CDR1 is KGHDR, CDR2 SFDVKD. The CDR3 sequence: CATSASGIVKTQYF. The DNA for the CDR3 is TGTGCCACCAGTGCTAGCGGGATCGTGAAGACCCAGTACTTC.

The sample holds many counts of this clonotype. J is TRBJ2-7 and V is TRBV6-5; D not resolved. Trimming cost V 0 bases and J 5 bases, with 20 bases left between them. The CDR3 length is 17 residues. Looked up from germline, CDR1 is MNHEY and CDR2 is SVGAGI. In DNA form, the CDR3 reads TGTGCCAGCAGTTACTCGCACCTCTTCGGCGCCACCCACGAGCAGTACTTC. It is translated as CASSYSHLFGATHEQYF.

This clonotype has at least ten counts. V and J are TRBV6-1 and TRBJ1-5; D gene ambiguous. CDR3 size: 15 residues. V was pared by 5 bases and J by 7 bases, with 18 bases between. The germline V gene has CDR1 MNHNS and CDR2 SASEGT. CDR3 sequence (DNA): TGTGCCAGCAGTACCACTGGGCAGTTCGGCCAGCCCCAGCATTTT. Protein sequence: CASSTTGQFGQPQHF.

This clonotype was counted between two and nine times. Given a much more abundant clone one base away, this may be a read error. The J gene is TRBJ1-1, the V gene TRBV27; 11 nucleotides match TRBD1. The CDR3 contains 14 residues. Germline V CDR1 and CDR2: MNHEY, SMNVEV (reference sequence). The DNA for the CDR3 is TGTGCCAGCAGTTGGACAGGGGGCGGGACTGAAGCTTGCTTT. Translated, it gives CASSWTGGGTEACF.

This clonotype came up a few times. The chain recombines TRBV28 with TRBJ2-2, with D unclear. The CDR3 sequence is 13 residues long. V was clipped by 5 bases and J by 7 bases, with 11 bases between them. Germline lookup yields CDR1 MDHEN and CDR2 SYDVKM. The CDR3 DNA is TGTGCCAGCAGTCCCCGCGCCGGCGGGGAGCTGTTTTTT. Protein product: CASSPRAGGELFF.

This clonotype was seen ten or more times. This sequence joins TRBV29-1 and TRBJ1-2, with TRBD1 matching over 10 bases. Germline lookup yields CDR1 SQVTM and CDR2 ANQGSEA. V dropped 5 bases and J dropped 3; count of bases not matched to a gene: 3. This CDR3 comprises 13 residues. The chain's CDR3 is CSVTDRGDYGYTF. The CDR3 region has the DNA TGCAGCGTTACGGACAGGGGGGACTATGGCTACACCTTC.

This clonotype has ten or more counts. The gene calls are TRBV12-3 or TRBV12-4 and TRBJ2-5; D uncertain. This CDR3 region has 14 residues. Deletions cut 1 base from V and 0 bases from J, with 6 bases between. The CDR3 is CASSLGHHQETQYF. The CDR3 coding sequence is TGTGCCAGCAGTTTAGGGCACCACCAAGAGACCCAGTACTTC.

This clonotype has ten or more counts. The rearrangement joins TRBV28 to TRBJ1-1; 8 bases fit TRBD1. Germline V gene lookup returns CDR1 MDHEN and CDR2 SYDVKM. J was trimmed by 10 bases and V by 5 bases; bases with no gene match: 6. This CDR3 is built from 12 residues. CDR3 coding DNA: TGTGCCAGCAGTCCAGGGGGCGAGGTAGCTTTCTTT. Its protein is CASSPGGEVAFF. Full variable domain (missing parts from reference TRBV28 and TRBJ1-1): DVKVTQSSRYLVKRTGEKVFLECVQDMDHENMFWYRQDPGLGLRLIYFSYDVKMKEKGDIPEGYSVSREKKERFSLILESASTNQTSMYLCASSPGGEVAFFGQGTRLTVV.

This clonotype was picked up many times. As DNA, the CDR3 is TGTGCCACCAGTGACTCCCGGGTCGGGAGGGAGACCCAGTACTTC. Translated, it gives CATSDSRVGRETQYF. J is TRBJ2-5 and V is TRBV24-1; 7 bases line up with TRBD2. Per germline, CDR1 KGHDR and CDR2 SFDVKD. The CDR3 consists of 15 residues. The trim removed 4 bases at V and 5 bases at J, leaving 9 bases unmatched.

A note on this clonotype: No conserved phenylalanine or tryptophan is present at the end of the CDR3, so a read error is the likely explanation. The chain has TRBV6-5 and TRBJ2-6; either TRBD1 or TRBD2 may fit D (6 bases each). Deletions cut 2 bases from V and 0 bases from J, with 11 bases between. The CDR3 extends over 17 amino acids. The germline V gene encodes CDR1 MNHEY and CDR2 SVGAGI. The CDR3 protein is CASSYRGANSGANVLTL. The CDR3 coding sequence is TGTGCCAGCAGTTACAGGGGGGCGAACTCTGGGGCCAACGTCCTGACTCTC.

In its sample, this clonotype was seen many times. The rearrangement uses TRBV6-5 and TRBJ1-1; D gene unclear. The CDR3 runs to 15 residues. Trimming removed 2 bases from V and 1 base from J, with 11 bases in between. Per germline, CDR1 MNHEY and CDR2 SVGAGI. The CDR3 DNA follows: TGTGCCAGCAGTTACGGGGATACCCAGAACACTGAAGCTTTCTTT. Its translation: CASSYGDTQNTEAFF.

This clonotype was seen only a few times. V and J are TRBV9 and TRBJ2-5, with D possibly matching TRBD2 (5 bases). This CDR3 comprises 14 residues. Germline CDR1 is SGDLS and CDR2 is YYNGEE. Trimming took 1 base from V and 2 from J, leaving 9 bases between them. Here the CDR3 DNA reads TGTGCCAGCAGCGTATCCGGGGTACAAGAGACCCAGTACTTC. It yields the protein CASSVSGVQETQYF.

This chain connects TRBV20-1 to TRBJ2-7; a possible D gene is TRBD2 (5 bases). The V end was cut by 3 bases, the J end by 3 bases, with 24 bases between. CDR1 and CDR2 (germline): DFQATT, SNEGSKA (reference sequence). CDR3 length equals 17 residues. The CDR3 sequence is CSASTSGEPFLYYEQYF. DNA of the CDR3: TGCAGTGCTAGTACTTCCGGGGAACCATTCCTCTACTACGAGCAGTACTTC.

This clonotype was detected ten times or more. This chain joins TRBV20-1 and TRBJ1-1, with D hard to call. The germline V gene has CDR1 DFQATT and CDR2 SNEGSKA (reference sequence). Trimming pared 2 bases from V and 1 base from J, leaving 14 bases between. The length of the CDR3 is 15 residues. The CDR3 nucleotides are TGCAGTGCTAGACCGAATGAACAGCCGAACACTGAAGCTTTCTTT. This translates into CSARPNEQPNTEAFF.

A word on this clonotype: A much larger clonotype is one base distant, so this may be a read error. V usage is TRBV12-3 or TRBV12-4 and J usage is TRBJ2-7, with 7 bases lining up with TRBD2. The CDR3 runs 14 residues. This CDR3 is CASSPGLPTYEHYF. CDR3 DNA: TGTGCCAGCAGCCCGGGACTACCTACCTACGAGCATTACTTC.

The table lists this clonotype with many counts. The CDR3 spells CASSYVRVQETQYF. CDR3 coding DNA: TGTGCCAGCAGTTACGTCCGGGTTCAAGAGACCCAGTACTTC. V and J are TRBV6-2 or TRBV6-3 and TRBJ2-5, with D uncertain. The V and J ends lost 2 bases and 2 bases respectively, with 9 bases between them. CDR1 and CDR2 (germline): MNHEY, SVGEGT. This CDR3 contains 14 residues.

There are many counts of this clonotype. The V gene is TRBV10-3, the J gene TRBJ1-1, with 11 bases lining up with TRBD1. This CDR3 is 17 amino acids long. V shed 0 bases and J 4 bases; nucleotides not matched to a gene: 7. Germline lookup yields CDR1 ENHRY and CDR2 SYGVKD. In nucleotides, the CDR3 is TGTGCCATCAGTGAGTCTTTCGGGACAGGGGGTGGCACTGAAGCTTTCTTT. It translates to CAISESFGTGGGTEAFF.